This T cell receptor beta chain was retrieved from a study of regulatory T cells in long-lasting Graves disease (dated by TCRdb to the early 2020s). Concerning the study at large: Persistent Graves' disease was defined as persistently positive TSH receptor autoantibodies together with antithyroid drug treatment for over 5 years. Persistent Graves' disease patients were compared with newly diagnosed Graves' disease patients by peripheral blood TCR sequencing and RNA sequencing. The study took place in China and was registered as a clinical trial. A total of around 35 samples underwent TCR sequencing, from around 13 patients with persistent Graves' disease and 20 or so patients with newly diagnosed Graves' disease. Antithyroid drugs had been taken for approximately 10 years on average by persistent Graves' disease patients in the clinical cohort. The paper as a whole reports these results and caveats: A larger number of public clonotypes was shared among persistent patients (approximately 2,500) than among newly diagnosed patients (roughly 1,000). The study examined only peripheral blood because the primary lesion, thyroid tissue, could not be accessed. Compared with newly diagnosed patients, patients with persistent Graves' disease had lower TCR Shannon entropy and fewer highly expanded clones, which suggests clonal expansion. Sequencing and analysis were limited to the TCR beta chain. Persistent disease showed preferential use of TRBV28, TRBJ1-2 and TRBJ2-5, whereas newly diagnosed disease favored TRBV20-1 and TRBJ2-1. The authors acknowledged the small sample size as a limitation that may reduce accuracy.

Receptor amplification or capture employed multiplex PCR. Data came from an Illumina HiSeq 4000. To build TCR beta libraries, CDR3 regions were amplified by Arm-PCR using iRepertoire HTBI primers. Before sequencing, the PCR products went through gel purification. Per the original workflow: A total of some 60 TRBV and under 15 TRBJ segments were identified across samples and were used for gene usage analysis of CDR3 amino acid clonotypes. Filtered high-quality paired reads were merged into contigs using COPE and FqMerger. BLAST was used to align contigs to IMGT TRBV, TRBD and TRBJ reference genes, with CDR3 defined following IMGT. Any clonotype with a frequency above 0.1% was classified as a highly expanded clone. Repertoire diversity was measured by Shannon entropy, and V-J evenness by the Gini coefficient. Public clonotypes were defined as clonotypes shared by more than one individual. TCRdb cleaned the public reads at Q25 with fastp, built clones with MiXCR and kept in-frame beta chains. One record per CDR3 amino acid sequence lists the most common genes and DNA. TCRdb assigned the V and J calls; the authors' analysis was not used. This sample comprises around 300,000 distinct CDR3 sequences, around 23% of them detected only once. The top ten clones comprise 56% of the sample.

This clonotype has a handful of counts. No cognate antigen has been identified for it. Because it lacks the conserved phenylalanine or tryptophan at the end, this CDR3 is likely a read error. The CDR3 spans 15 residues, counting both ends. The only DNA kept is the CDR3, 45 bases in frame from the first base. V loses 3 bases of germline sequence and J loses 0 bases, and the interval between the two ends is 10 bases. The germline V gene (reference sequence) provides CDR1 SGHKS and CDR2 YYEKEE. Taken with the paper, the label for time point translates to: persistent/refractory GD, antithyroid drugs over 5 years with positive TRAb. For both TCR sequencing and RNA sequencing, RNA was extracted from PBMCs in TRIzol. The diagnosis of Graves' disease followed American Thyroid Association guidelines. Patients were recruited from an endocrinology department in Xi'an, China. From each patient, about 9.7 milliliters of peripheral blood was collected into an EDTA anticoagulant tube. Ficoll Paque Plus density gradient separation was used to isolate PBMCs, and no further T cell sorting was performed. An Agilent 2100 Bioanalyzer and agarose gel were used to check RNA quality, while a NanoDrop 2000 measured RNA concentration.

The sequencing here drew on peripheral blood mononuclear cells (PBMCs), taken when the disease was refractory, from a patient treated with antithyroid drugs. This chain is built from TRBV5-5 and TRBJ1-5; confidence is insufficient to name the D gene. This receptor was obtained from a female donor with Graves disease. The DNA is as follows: TGTGCCAGCAGCTCTGGAGACTATAGCAATCAGCCCCAGCATCTT. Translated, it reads CASSSGDYSNQPQHL.